Below, 13 T cell receptor beta chains from the same sample are listed, as sequenced in a study of blood T cells in healthy people across ages. It was with a sample-barcoded 5' primer and a J-beta primer mix that a second PCR of about 6 to 11 cycles was run. MiXCR, run by TCRdb on the 5' RACE reads, gives a single entry per CDR3 protein. The table includes roughly 550,000 distinct CDR3 sequences, 24% detected once. The sample also formed part of further work on T cells of mothers and their children.

Sequencing was performed on blood. The source is a boy aged 5-17 years in good health.

The V call is TRBV15, the J call TRBJ1-4; D unclear. Looked up from germline, CDR1 is LNHNV and CDR2 is YYDKDF (reference sequence). Trimming shortened V by 1 base and J by 8 bases, and 14 bases separated the two germline ends. The CDR3 totals 15 residues. The CDR3 nucleotides are TGTGCCACCAGCAGAGTAGGGTTAGTAGAAGAAAAACTGTTTTTT. Translated, it gives CATSRVGLVEEKLFF.

This clonotype was picked up a small number of times. The chain recombines TRBV4-1 with TRBJ2-1; 9 bases match TRBD2. The CDR3 has 15 amino acids. Germline V lookup: CDR1 MGHRA, CDR2 YSYEKL. The V and J ends lost 3 bases and 5 bases, in that order; junction bases with no gene match: 5. CDR3 sequence reads: CASSHGTSPDNEQFF. The CDR3 region has the DNA TGCGCCAGCAGCCATGGGACTAGCCCCGACAATGAGCAGTTCTTC.

The rearrangement links TRBV13 to TRBJ2-1; D perhaps matches TRBD2 (5 bases). The CDR3 covers 12 residues. Trimming stripped 1 base from V and 15 bases from J, with 13 bases between. Germline V gene sequence: CDR1 PRHDT, CDR2 FYEKMQ (reference sequence). Here the CDR3 reads CASSLVLGVMFF. The DNA for the CDR3 is TGTGCCAGCAGCTTAGTTCTCGGGGTTATGTTCTTC.

The rearrangement links TRBV11-2 to TRBJ2-1; D call uncertain. This CDR3 is 16 amino acids long. In germline, CDR1 is SGHAT, CDR2 FQNNGV. V was trimmed by 1 base and J by 0 bases, leaving 10 bases between them. The CDR3 nucleotides are TGTGCCAGCAGCTTAGTGGCCCAGAGCTCCTACAATGAGCAGTTCTTC. Its translation is CASSLVAQSSYNEQFF.

The table lists this clonotype with many counts. This chain connects TRBV28 to TRBJ2-7, with D uncertain. The CDR3 covers 14 residues. Trimming removed 6 bases at V and 1 base at J, with 13 bases between. The germline CDR1 and CDR2 sequences are MDHEN and SYDVKM. As DNA, the CDR3 is TGTGCCAGCAGACTCACCTCCACGTCCTACGAGCAGTACTTC. Its translation is CASRLTSTSYEQYF.

This chain joins TRBV4-1 and TRBJ2-1; D uncertain. The last part of the DNA fits TRBJ2-7 better; the J call may be wrong. The CDR3 is 15 residues long. The germline gives CDR1 MGHRA, CDR2 YSYEKL. The CDR3 sequence: CASSQDGKASYEQYF. The CDR3 DNA is TGCGCCAGCAGCCAAGATGGGAAGGCCTCCTACGAGCAGTACTTC.

This clonotype has a handful of counts. The chain carries TRBV6-2 or TRBV6-3 and TRBJ2-2; TRBD1 or TRBD2 may be the D gene (5 bases each). The V end was cut by 6 bases, the J end by 6 bases, with 23 bases between. CDR1 is MNHEY and CDR2 is SVGEGT in the germline V gene. CDR3 length: 17 amino acids. In DNA form, the CDR3 reads TGTGCCAGCAGCTTACTAGGCCCGGTGGACAAAGCCGGGGAGCTGTTTTTT. This translates into CASSLLGPVDKAGELFF.

The chain uses TRBV28 and TRBJ2-3, with 9 bases lining up with TRBD1. Germline V CDR1 and CDR2: MDHEN, SYDVKM. CDR3 length: 16 amino acids. V lost 6 bases, J lost 6 bases, and 13 bases stayed unmatched. CDR3 DNA sequence: TGTGCCAGCAGAATCACCGGGACAGGGATCCCGGATACGCAGTATTTT. Translated, it gives CASRITGTGIPDTQYF.

This chain connects TRBV5-1 to TRBJ2-3, with 9 bases identical to TRBD2. The CDR3 runs to 17 residues. CDR1 is SGHRS, CDR2 YFSETQ, per germline. V shed 0 bases, J shed 4 bases, and the junction held 9 bases outside the gene matches. CDR3 loop: CASSLALAGITADTQYF. In DNA, the CDR3 is TGCGCCAGCAGCTTGGCCCTAGCGGGAATCACGGCAGATACGCAGTATTTT.

This clonotype has more than one count but fewer than ten. The chain combines TRBV29-1 with TRBJ1-4; tentatively, D is TRBD1 (5 bases). From germline, CDR1 is SQVTM and CDR2 ANQGSEA. The length of the CDR3 is 12 residues. V gave up 6 bases and J gave up 11 bases, with 16 bases separating them. In nucleotides, the CDR3 is TGCAGCGTACCAGGGAGTTTGGGGAAACTGTTTTTT. It codes for CSVPGSLGKLFF.

The V gene is TRBV28, the J gene TRBJ2-1; 8 nucleotides line up with TRBD1. Germline assignment: CDR1 MDHEN and CDR2 SYDVKM. The CDR3 totals 13 residues. V lost 10 bases and J lost 1; bases outside the gene matches: 3. The CDR3 loop reads CAIDRGSYNEQFF. The CDR3 nucleotides are TGTGCCATCGACAGGGGATCCTACAATGAGCAGTTCTTC.

The rearrangement joins TRBV18 to TRBJ2-1; 7 nucleotides agree with TRBD2. Germline lookup yields CDR1 KGHSH and CDR2 LQKENI. Losses at the gene ends were 0 bases for V and 6 bases for J; bases not matched to a gene: 5. This CDR3 contains 15 residues. The CDR3 here is CASSPPLAAGNEQFF. CDR3 nucleotide sequence: TGTGCCAGCTCACCACCGCTAGCGGCGGGCAATGAGCAGTTCTTC.

CDR3 nucleotides: TGTGCCAGCAGTTTCCTCAGGCTCTCCTACGAGCAGTACTTC. This translates into CASSFLRLSYEQYF. This chain links TRBV12-3 or TRBV12-4 with TRBJ2-7; no clear D gene. The CDR3 loop spans 14 amino acids. Trimming cost V 3 bases and J 0 bases, with 9 bases left between them.